Listed below are T cell receptor beta chains from one sample, sequenced in a study of T cells of healthy individuals. TCRdb independently ran MiXCR on the 5' RACE reads; one entry per CDR3 protein. The sample has some 85,000 distinct CDR3 sequences, about 4.8% seen once; the top ten hold about 7.5%. The source of these receptors is a female donor in good health. CDR3s include the opening cysteine and the closing phenylalanine or tryptophan. D genes are given only for firm matches. Not every row has a clone size; where given, it reads once, few, many or a size class.

CDR3 protein: CSVDWRDRAYEQYF; CDR3 DNA: TGCAGCGTTGATTGGCGGGACCGGGCCTACGAGCAGTACTTC; clone size: many; D gene: .; V gene: TRBV29-1; J gene: TRBJ2-7
CDR3 protein: CASSQVTGNPYEQYF; CDR3 DNA: TGCGCCAGCAGCCAAGTAACAGGTAACCCCTACGAGCAGTACTTC; clone size: few; D gene: .; V gene: TRBV4-1; J gene: TRBJ2-7
CDR3 protein: CASSPLGGRVDNEQFF; CDR3 DNA: TGTGCCAGCAGCCCCCTTGGCGGGAGGGTTGACAATGAGCAGTTCTTC; clone size: medium-sized; D gene: TRBD2; V gene: TRBV7-9; J gene: TRBJ2-1
CDR3 protein: CASSYTPTSGSEQYF; CDR3 DNA: TGTGCCAGCAGTTACACCCCGACTAGCGGGAGCGAGCAGTACTTC; clone size: few; D gene: TRBD2; V gene: TRBV6-5; J gene: TRBJ2-7
CDR3 protein: CASSVSGEQFF; CDR3 DNA: TGTGCCAGCAGCGTAAGCGGTGAGCAGTTCTTC; clone size: many; D gene: .; V gene: TRBV9; J gene: TRBJ2-1
CDR3 protein: CAISEGQRNYGYTF; CDR3 DNA: TGTGCCATCAGTGAGGGACAGAGAAACTATGGCTACACCTTC; clone size: many; D gene: .; V gene: TRBV10-3; J gene: TRBJ1-2
CDR3 protein: CASSFGGSTNEQFF; CDR3 DNA: TGTGCCAGCAGTTTTGGAGGGTCAACGAATGAGCAGTTCTTC; clone size: many; D gene: .; V gene: TRBV28; J gene: TRBJ2-1
CDR3 protein: CASSLRQGRTDTQYF; CDR3 DNA: TGCGCCAGCAGCTTACGACAGGGGAGGACAGATACGCAGTATTTT; clone size: many; D gene: TRBD1; V gene: TRBV5-1; J gene: TRBJ2-3
CDR3 protein: CASSFTEMNTEAFF; CDR3 DNA: TGCGCCAGCAGCTTCACAGAAATGAACACTGAAGCTTTCTTT; clone size: few; D gene: .; V gene: TRBV5-1; J gene: TRBJ1-1
CDR3 protein: CAISEAGGSYEQYF; CDR3 DNA: TGTGCCATCAGTGAGGCGGGAGGCTCCTACGAGCAGTACTTC; clone size: few; D gene: TRBD2; V gene: TRBV10-3; J gene: TRBJ2-7
CDR3 protein: CASPAVAGELNEQFF; CDR3 DNA: TGTGCCAGTCCCGCTGTAGCGGGAGAACTTAATGAGCAGTTCTTC; clone size: many; D gene: TRBD2; V gene: TRBV19; J gene: TRBJ2-1
CDR3 protein: CSAETWAPEYNSPLHF; CDR3 DNA: TGCAGTGCCGAGACCTGGGCACCCGAATATAATTCACCCCTCCACTTT; clone size: many; D gene: .; V gene: TRBV20-1; J gene: TRBJ1-6
CDR3 protein: CASSQEYGYTF; CDR3 DNA: TGTGCCAGCAGCCAAGAATACGGCTACACCTTC; clone size: few; D gene: .; V gene: TRBV4-2; J gene: TRBJ1-2
CDR3 protein: CSARELKPEQYF; CDR3 DNA: TGCAGTGCTAGAGAGCTTAAGCCAGAGCAGTACTTC; clone size: .; D gene: .; V gene: TRBV20-1; J gene: TRBJ2-7
CDR3 protein: CATGWEAGEYSGELFF; CDR3 DNA: TGTGCCACGGGCTGGGAAGCGGGAGAATATTCCGGGGAGCTGTTTTTT; clone size: few; D gene: TRBD2; V gene: TRBV24-1; J gene: TRBJ2-2
CDR3 protein: CASGTASGNTMYF; CDR3 DNA: TGTGCCAGCGGGACGGCTTCTGGAAACACCATGTATTTT; clone size: .; D gene: .; V gene: TRBV18; J gene: TRBJ1-3
CDR3 protein: CASSVEGRTLKSYEQYF; CDR3 DNA: TGTGCCAGCAGCGTAGAGGGCAGAACCTTGAAGTCCTACGAGCAGTACTTC; clone size: many; D gene: .; V gene: TRBV9; J gene: TRBJ2-7
CDR3 protein: CATQGGASTQYF; CDR3 DNA: TGTGCCACCCAGGGGGGGGCGTCAACGCAGTATTTT; clone size: many; D gene: .; V gene: TRBV12-3/TRBV12-4; J gene: TRBJ2-3
CDR3 protein: CSAHAHRTGELFF; CDR3 DNA: TGCAGCGCACATGCCCACCGGACCGGGGAGCTGTTTTTT; clone size: few; D gene: .; V gene: TRBV29-1; J gene: TRBJ2-2
CDR3 protein: CASSSRTSVFETQYF; CDR3 DNA: TGTGCCAGCAGTTCGAGGACTAGCGTTTTCGAGACCCAGTACTTC; clone size: many; D gene: TRBD2; V gene: TRBV6-6; J gene: TRBJ2-5
CDR3 protein: CAIGTGYGGYTF; CDR3 DNA: TGTGCCATTGGGACAGGGTATGGTGGCTACACCTTC; clone size: few; D gene: TRBD1; V gene: TRBV2; J gene: TRBJ1-2
CDR3 protein: CAWRGQALHGANVLTF; CDR3 DNA: TGTGCCTGGCGGGGACAGGCCTTACACGGGGCCAACGTCCTGACTTTC; clone size: many; D gene: TRBD1; V gene: TRBV30; J gene: TRBJ2-6
CDR3 protein: CAWSGLAGGRAETDTQYF; CDR3 DNA: TGTGCCTGGAGTGGTTTAGCGGGAGGGAGAGCTGAGACAGATACGCAGTATTTT; clone size: many; D gene: TRBD2; V gene: TRBV30; J gene: TRBJ2-3
CDR3 protein: CASSFSIQKGSQPQHF; CDR3 DNA: TGTGCCAGCAGTTTTTCAATTCAGAAAGGTAGTCAGCCCCAGCATTTT; clone size: .; D gene: .; V gene: TRBV12-3/TRBV12-4; J gene: TRBJ1-5
CDR3 protein: CALGDGPPYEQYF; CDR3 DNA: TGTGCCTTGGGGGATGGTCCACCCTACGAGCAGTACTTC; clone size: .; D gene: .; V gene: TRBV6-2/TRBV6-3; J gene: TRBJ2-7
CDR3 protein: CASHRTSGYYNEQFF; CDR3 DNA: TGTGCCAGCCACCGGACTAGCGGTTACTACAATGAGCAGTTCTTC; clone size: many; D gene: TRBD2; V gene: TRBV6-1; J gene: TRBJ2-1
CDR3 protein: CASSNRDRGVREQYF; CDR3 DNA: TGTGCCAGCAGCAACCGGGACAGGGGCGTTCGGGAGCAGTACTTC; clone size: many; D gene: TRBD1; V gene: TRBV12-3/TRBV12-4; J gene: TRBJ2-7
CDR3 protein: CASSLVPRSMSSYNEQFF; CDR3 DNA: TGTGCCAGCAGCTTGGTTCCGAGAAGCATGAGCTCCTACAATGAGCAGTTCTTC; clone size: many; D gene: .; V gene: TRBV7-8; J gene: TRBJ2-1
CDR3 protein: CASSPYPSGSSYEQYF; CDR3 DNA: TGTGCCAGCAGTCCTTACCCCAGCGGGAGCTCCTACGAGCAGTACTTC; clone size: few; D gene: TRBD2; V gene: TRBV28; J gene: TRBJ2-7
CDR3 protein: CASNGGVSYNEQFF; CDR3 DNA: TGTGCCAGCAACGGCGGGGTCTCCTACAATGAGCAGTTCTTC; clone size: .; D gene: .; V gene: TRBV9; J gene: TRBJ2-1
CDR3 protein: CASSLAPTSDTQYF; CDR3 DNA: TGTGCCAGCAGCTTAGCCCCTACTTCAGATACGCAGTATTTT; clone size: many; D gene: .; V gene: TRBV7-9; J gene: TRBJ2-3
CDR3 protein: CASSRHMNTEAFF; CDR3 DNA: TGTGCCAGCAGTAGACACATGAACACTGAAGCTTTCTTT; clone size: many; D gene: .; V gene: TRBV28; J gene: TRBJ1-1
CDR3 protein: CASNPGTANYGYTF; CDR3 DNA: TGTGCCAGCAACCCAGGGACGGCTAACTATGGCTACACCTTC; clone size: .; D gene: .; V gene: TRBV28; J gene: TRBJ1-2
CDR3 protein: CASSLQNQQYF; CDR3 DNA: TGTGCCAGCAGTTTACAGAATCAGCAGTACTTC; clone size: few; D gene: .; V gene: TRBV27; J gene: TRBJ2-7
CDR3 protein: CASSLYPGQGLNQPQHF; CDR3 DNA: TGTGCCAGCAGTTTATACCCGGGACAGGGTCTCAATCAGCCCCAGCATTTT; clone size: .; D gene: TRBD1; V gene: TRBV27; J gene: TRBJ1-5
CDR3 protein: CASSQARQTNYGYTF; CDR3 DNA: TGCGCCAGCAGCCAAGCCAGACAGACTAACTATGGCTACACCTTC; clone size: many; D gene: .; V gene: TRBV4-1; J gene: TRBJ1-2
CDR3 protein: CASSRGGAGANVLTF; CDR3 DNA: TGTGCCAGCAGCCGGGGGGGCGCTGGGGCCAACGTCCTGACTTTC; clone size: many; D gene: .; V gene: TRBV3-1; J gene: TRBJ2-6
CDR3 protein: CASTRGVGKMNTEAFF; CDR3 DNA: TGTGCCAGCACCCGGGGGGTTGGGAAAATGAACACTGAAGCTTTCTTT; clone size: .; D gene: .; V gene: TRBV28; J gene: TRBJ1-1
CDR3 protein: CASSQLRTGTTYEQYF; CDR3 DNA: TGTGCCAGCAGCCAACTTCGGACAGGTACCACCTACGAGCAGTACTTC; clone size: many; D gene: TRBD1; V gene: TRBV3-1; J gene: TRBJ2-7
CDR3 protein: CASSPLTRQQFF; CDR3 DNA: TGTGCCAGCAGTCCCCTGACCCGTCAGCAGTTCTTC; clone size: .; D gene: .; V gene: TRBV27; J gene: TRBJ2-1
CDR3 protein: CSAVTSINEQFF; CDR3 DNA: TGCAGTGCCGTGACTAGCATCAATGAGCAGTTCTTC; clone size: many; D gene: TRBD2; V gene: TRBV20-1; J gene: TRBJ2-1
CDR3 protein: CASSLPTGIGYGYTF; CDR3 DNA: TGTGCCAGCAGTTTGCCGACAGGGATCGGCTATGGCTACACCTTC; clone size: few; D gene: TRBD1; V gene: TRBV7-9; J gene: TRBJ1-2
CDR3 protein: CASKQNSNQPQHF; CDR3 DNA: TGTGCCAGCAAACAGAATAGCAATCAGCCCCAGCATTTT; clone size: many; D gene: .; V gene: TRBV27; J gene: TRBJ1-5
CDR3 protein: CASRAEAGSTDTQYF; CDR3 DNA: TGTGCCAGTCGCGCAGAAGCGGGAAGCACAGATACGCAGTATTTT; clone size: .; D gene: TRBD2; V gene: TRBV12-3/TRBV12-4; J gene: TRBJ2-3
CDR3 protein: CASSLGLPYEQYF; CDR3 DNA: TGTGCCAGCAGCTTGGGACTCCCCTACGAGCAGTACTTC; clone size: many; D gene: .; V gene: TRBV5-8; J gene: TRBJ2-7
CDR3 protein: CATSDSTGVSQPQHF; CDR3 DNA: TGTGCCACCAGTGATTCCACAGGGGTTTCTCAGCCCCAGCATTTT; clone size: .; D gene: TRBD1; V gene: TRBV24-1; J gene: TRBJ1-5
CDR3 protein: CASGSFNVGYEQYF; CDR3 DNA: TGTGCTAGTGGTAGCTTCAATGTGGGGTACGAGCAGTACTTC; clone size: many; D gene: .; V gene: TRBV12-5; J gene: TRBJ2-7